This passage covers 20 T cell receptor beta chains from one sample sequenced in a study of cytomegalovirus exposure and HLA in healthy donors. Both 60 Vbeta primers and 13 Jbeta primers went into the PCR. Assay used: immunoSEQ multiplex PCR; TCRdb lists only in-frame clones, some missing. In the table there are about 31,000 clones, 35% to 55% of which are singletons. Material: PBMCs. The origin of the receptors is a woman aged 45-59 years in good health and CMV-seronegative.

The chain uses TRBV30 and TRBJ1-2, with D possibly being TRBD1 (6 bases). CDR1 and CDR2 from the germline V gene are GTSNPN and SVGIG (reference sequence). The CDR3 is 15 amino acids. The V end lost 2 bases, the J end lost 0 bases, and 13 bases lay between the germline ends. The CDR3 is CAWSSYRVSNYGYTF. In nucleotides, the CDR3 is TGTGCCTGGAGTTCATACAGGGTTTCTAACTATGGCTACACCTTC.

This clone was detected once. The V call is TRBV5-1, the J call TRBJ2-3; no firm D call. There are 15 residues in the CDR3. V lost 0 bases, J lost 0 bases, and 8 bases lay in between. The germline CDR1 and CDR2 sequences are SGHRS and YFSETQ. CDR3 nucleotides: TGCGCCAGCAGCTTGGTGGCAGGTAGCACAGATACGCAGTATTTT. Protein: CASSLVAGSTDTQYF.

This chain joins TRBV28 and TRBJ2-3, with D perhaps matching TRBD2 (7 bases). The V end was cut by 7 bases, the J end by 0 bases, with 20 bases between. There are 17 residues in the CDR3. The germline gives CDR1 MDHEN, CDR2 SYDVKM. This chain's CDR3 is CASTGGGAGASTDTQYF. CDR3 DNA: TGTGCCAGCACTGGCGGGGGCGCTGGTGCGAGCACAGATACGCAGTATTTT.

The J gene is TRBJ1-1, the V gene TRBV5-1; a possible D gene is TRBD1 (5 bases). The CDR3 spans 18 residues. The germline gives CDR1 SGHRS, CDR2 YFSETQ. Trimming shortened V by 0 bases and J by 0 bases, and 18 bases separated the two germline ends. For the CDR3, the DNA is TGCGCCAGCAGCTTGGTGTTTGGGGCGGAGGGAATGAACACTGAAGCTTTCTTT. It codes for CASSLVFGAEGMNTEAFF.

V usage is TRBV6-1 and J usage is TRBJ1-1, with a tentative D call TRBD1 (6 bases). CDR3 length: 14 residues. Trimming removed 6 bases at V and 0 bases at J, with 11 bases between. The germline V gene encodes CDR1 MNHNS and CDR2 SASEGT. CDR3 sequence: CASRAGQMNTEAFF. Here the CDR3 DNA reads TGTGCCAGCAGGGCTGGACAGATGAACACTGAAGCTTTCTTT.

The chain is built from TRBV21-1 and TRBJ2-7; the table's D call of TRBD1 was not tested on the DNA. TRBV21-1 is a listed pseudogene. The CDR3 contains 15 residues. This CDR3 is CASREGAGGSYEQYF. CDR3 sequence (DNA): TGTGCCAGCAGGGAGGGGGCAGGGGGCTCCTACGAGCAGTACTTC.

The chain employs TRBV10-3 and TRBJ2-3; 13 bases align to TRBD2. V lost 3 bases, J lost 7 bases, and 7 bases stayed unmatched. Per the germline V gene, CDR1 is ENHRY and CDR2 is SYGVKD. There are 16 residues in the CDR3. CDR3 nucleotides: TGTGCCATCAGTGACCAACTAGCGGGGGGGCCTCATACGCAGTATTTT. As protein: CAISDQLAGGPHTQYF.

The CDR3 nucleotides read TGTGCCAGTAGTGGGGGGACAGGGGGCTTTGGTGGCTACACCTTC. It specifies CASSGGTGGFGGYTF. The rearrangement uses TRBV19 and TRBJ1-2; 12 bases fit TRBD1. The CDR3 covers 15 residues. Germline V CDR1 and CDR2: LNHDA, SQIVND (reference sequence). The trim removed 5 bases at V and 7 bases at J, leaving 8 bases unmatched.

This clone was found a few times. The J gene is TRBJ1-1, the V gene TRBV6-1; 8 bases are a match to TRBD1. CDR3 length: 14 residues. The germline gives CDR1 MNHNS, CDR2 SASEGT. Trimming took 5 bases from V and 2 from J; bases not matched to a gene: 4. CDR3 DNA: TGTGCCAGCAGTCAGGGGGCCCGAAACACTGAAGCTTTCTTT. Translating it yields CASSQGARNTEAFF.

This clone has just a few counts. This chain connects TRBV5-8 to TRBJ2-1; tentative D call: TRBD1 (5 bases). V was trimmed by 4 bases and J by 10 bases, leaving 12 bases between them. Germline V gene sequence: CDR1 SGHTS, CDR2 YDEGEE. The CDR3 loop spans 12 amino acids. CDR3 bases: TGTGCCAGCAGCCGCGACAGAGGAGAGCAGTTCTTC. Protein: CASSRDRGEQFF.

This clone occurred a few times. The rearrangement links TRBV19 to TRBJ1-1; the D is unclear. CDR1 LNHDA and CDR2 SQIVND come from the germline V gene (reference sequence). This CDR3 has 11 residues. V lost 10 bases and J lost 4, with 10 bases in between. The DNA of the CDR3 is TGTGCCACCACATCCGTCACTGAAGCTTTCTTT. It encodes CATTSVTEAFF.

This chain links TRBV5-6 with TRBJ1-6; TRBD1 matches 7 bases. Germline V gives CDR1 SGHDT, CDR2 YYEEEE. This CDR3 is 15 amino acids long. J lost 7 bases, V lost 1 base, and 5 bases had no gene match. The CDR3 is CASSLRGTANSPLHF. The DNA for the CDR3 is TGTGCCAGCAGCTTGAGGGGGACAGCGAATTCACCCCTCCACTTT. Variable domain in full (rest from reference TRBV5-6 and TRBJ1-6): DAGVTQSPTHLIKTRGQQVTLRCSPKSGHDTVSWYQQALGQGPQFIFQYYEEEERQRGNFPDRFSGHQFPNYSSELNVNALLLGDSALYLCASSLRGTANSPLHFGNGTRLTVT.

This clone has a handful of counts. V usage is TRBV15 and J usage is TRBJ1-1, with D possibly matching TRBD1 (5 bases). The length of the CDR3 is 13 residues. Trimming cost V 6 bases and J 1 base, with 9 bases left between them. Germline loops: CDR1 LNHNV, CDR2 YYDKDF (reference sequence). The CDR3 here is CATRQDPNTEAFF. In nucleotides, the CDR3 is TGTGCCACCAGACAGGACCCGAACACTGAAGCTTTCTTT.

This clone was seen more than once but under ten times. This rearrangement joins TRBV5-5 to TRBJ2-7; D is unclear. Looked up from germline, CDR1 is SGHKS and CDR2 is YYEKEE (reference sequence). Trimming cost V 0 bases and J 2 bases, with 15 bases left between them. The length of the CDR3 is 16 residues. CDR3 DNA sequence: TGTGCCAGCAGCTTGGAACGCCAGACTCACCCCTACGAGCAGTACTTC. Amino acids: CASSLERQTHPYEQYF.

This clone was recorded only once. The CDR3 here is CAIRGLAATYEQYF. The CDR3 nucleotides are TGTGCCATCAGGGGACTAGCGGCAACCTACGAGCAGTACTTC. This chain connects TRBV10-3 to TRBJ2-7; 11 positions agree with TRBD2. V gave up 6 bases and J gave up 2 bases; unmatched junction bases: 3. Germline loops: CDR1 ENHRY, CDR2 SYGVKD. The CDR3 spans 14 residues.

V and J are TRBV30 and TRBJ1-2; TRBD1 might be the D (6 bases). Trimming cost V 2 bases and J 2 bases, with 15 bases left between them. Germline CDR1 reads GTSNPN; CDR2 reads SVGIG (reference sequence). This CDR3 is 15 amino acids long. CDR3 coding DNA: TGTGCCTGGAGTCGGATCCCACAGGGCAACTATGGCTACACCTTC. This codes for CAWSRIPQGNYGYTF.

The chain joins TRBV28 to TRBJ1-5; D remains unclear. V was cut by 5 bases and J by 0 bases, with 14 bases left in between. Germline values: CDR1 MDHEN, CDR2 SYDVKM. The CDR3 sequence is 16 residues long. The CDR3, as DNA: TGTGCCAGCAGTGAAGTGACACGCGATAGCAATCAGCCCCAGCATTTT. This translates into CASSEVTRDSNQPQHF.

This sequence joins TRBV28 and TRBJ2-5; 8 bases map to TRBD1. J gave up 4 bases and V 6 bases, and 7 bases lay outside the gene matches. Germline V gene sequence: CDR1 MDHEN, CDR2 SYDVKM. This CDR3 spans 14 amino acids. The CDR3 is CASSRAGGGETQYF. CDR3 DNA: TGTGCCAGCAGCCGGGCAGGGGGCGGAGAGACCCAGTACTTC.

This chain uses TRBV5-5 with TRBJ2-6; D remains unclear. CDR3 size: 14 residues. V lost 4 bases and J lost 1, with 6 bases in between. Germline-derived CDR1 and CDR2 are SGHKS and YYEKEE (reference sequence). CDR3 DNA: TGTGCCAGCAGCCAACAGTCTGGGGCCAACGTCCTGACTTTC. Its protein is CASSQQSGANVLTF.

The sample holds one count of this clone. V gene TRBV4-1 combines with J gene TRBJ1-4, with D unresolved. This CDR3 has 17 amino acids. Trimming cost V 1 base and J 0 bases, with 12 bases left between them. From germline, CDR1 is MGHRA and CDR2 YSYEKL. CDR3 region: CASSQVALASTNEKLFF. In nucleotides, the CDR3 is TGCGCCAGCAGCCAAGTTGCCTTAGCTTCAACTAATGAAAAACTGTTTTTT.